These T cell receptor beta chains were read from a single sample in a study of identical twins. TCRdb recomputed calls from the 5' RACE reads with MiXCR, one row per CDR3 protein. The table has about 200,000 distinct CDR3 sequences, 6% to 9% seen once. These data were also filed under a second study, of yellow fever vaccine responses in identical twins.

The specimen sequenced was memory (CD45RO+) T cells sorted from blood. These receptor sequences come from a young woman in good health. Both conserved end residues are part of each CDR3. D genes are given only for firm matches. Clone size is not always given. Where it is, it says once, few, many or a class for expanded clones.

j_call v_call d_call clone_size cdr3_aa cdr3_nt
TRBJ1-4 TRBV28 . . CASSFGIAKKLFF TGTGCCAGCAGTTTTGGGATCGCTAAAAAACTGTTTTTT
TRBJ2-1 TRBV11-2 TRBD2 few CASSILARYNEQFF TGTGCCAGCAGCATACTAGCGCGTTACAATGAGCAGTTCTTC
TRBJ2-3 TRBV6-2/TRBV6-3 . few CASSNSIRDLHSGTQYF TGTGCCAGCAGTAACTCAATCCGGGACCTGCACAGTGGTACGCAGTATTTT
TRBJ2-3 TRBV5-1 . many CASSLAGHNTDTQYF TGCGCCAGCAGCTTGGCGGGACATAATACAGATACGCAGTATTTT
TRBJ2-4 TRBV4-3 . . CASSQDIRGRDIQYF TGCGCCAGCAGCCAAGATATTAGGGGAAGGGACATTCAGTACTTC
TRBJ2-4 TRBV5-8 . few CASSWTTGSAHIQYF TGTGCCAGCAGCTGGACTACAGGTTCTGCCCACATTCAGTACTTC
TRBJ2-5 TRBV6-2/TRBV6-3 . . CASRAGPKETQYF TGTGCCAGCAGAGCCGGGCCCAAAGAGACCCAGTACTTC
TRBJ1-2 TRBV29-1 . many CSVEASEIYGYTF TGCAGCGTTGAAGCATCAGAAATCTATGGCTACACCTTC
TRBJ2-2 TRBV6-2/TRBV6-3 TRBD1 . CASSSQDRGDTGKLFF TGTGCCAGCAGTTCCCAGGACAGGGGCGACACCGGGAAGCTGTTTTTT
TRBJ1-1 TRBV5-1 TRBD1 many CASSLATGTGSAEAFF TGCGCCAGCAGCCTTGCCACCGGGACAGGGTCGGCTGAAGCTTTCTTT
TRBJ2-7 TRBV9 TRBD1 few CASSVSQGAHEQYF TGTGCCAGCAGCGTTTCGCAGGGGGCTCACGAGCAGTACTTC
TRBJ1-1 TRBV5-6 TRBD1 few CASSAGTGLMNTEAFF TGTGCCAGCAGCGCAGGGACAGGACTTATGAACACTGAAGCTTTCTTT
TRBJ2-7 TRBV28 . many CASSSGTEQYF TGTGCCAGCAGTTCCGGGACAGAGCAGTACTTC
TRBJ2-1 TRBV7-2 TRBD2 many CASRLSGGGSNEQFF TGTGCCAGCAGGCTTAGCGGGGGCGGGAGCAATGAGCAGTTCTTC
TRBJ2-3 TRBV7-7 TRBD2 many CASSRGTSARTDTQYF TGTGCTAGCAGCCGAGGGACTAGCGCACGCACAGATACGCAGTATTTT
TRBJ2-7 TRBV12-3/TRBV12-4 TRBD1 few CASSFGDRPHEQYF TGTGCCAGCAGTTTTGGGGACAGGCCCCACGAGCAGTACTTC
TRBJ2-1 TRBV10-3 . many CAISRDGSSYNEQFF TGTGCCATCAGCCGGGACGGGAGCTCCTACAATGAGCAGTTCTTC
TRBJ2-5 TRBV27 . . CASSGKRGAQGTQYF TGTGCCAGCAGTGGAAAACGGGGGGCCCAGGGGACCCAGTACTTC
TRBJ1-3 TRBV20-1 . few CSARDSLFSGNTIYF TGCAGTGCTAGAGACAGTCTTTTCTCTGGAAACACCATATATTTT
TRBJ2-6 TRBV12-3/TRBV12-4 TRBD1 few CACSFIGQVRSGANVLTF TGTGCCTGCAGTTTTATCGGACAGGTTCGCTCTGGGGCCAACGTCCTGACTTTC
TRBJ2-3 TRBV7-8 . few CASSLDQGTTQYF TGTGCCAGCAGCTTAGATCAAGGGACTACGCAGTATTTT
TRBJ2-1 TRBV7-2 TRBD2 . CASSRRESGEQFF TGTGCCAGCAGCCGGCGGGAGTCCGGTGAGCAGTTCTTC
TRBJ1-2 TRBV5-5 . . CASSLDREANYGYTF TGTGCCAGCAGCTTGGACAGGGAAGCTAACTATGGCTACACCTTC
TRBJ2-1 TRBV7-9 TRBD1 . CASSFDGTGLYNEQFF TGTGCCAGCAGCTTCGATGGGACAGGGCTATACAATGAGCAGTTCTTC
TRBJ1-1 TRBV27 . many CASNPRGGNTEAFF TGTGCCAGCAATCCTAGGGGGGGGAACACTGAAGCTTTCTTT
TRBJ2-2 TRBV3-1 . many CASSQLRENTGELFF TGTGCCAGCAGCCAACTCCGGGAGAACACCGGGGAGCTGTTTTTT